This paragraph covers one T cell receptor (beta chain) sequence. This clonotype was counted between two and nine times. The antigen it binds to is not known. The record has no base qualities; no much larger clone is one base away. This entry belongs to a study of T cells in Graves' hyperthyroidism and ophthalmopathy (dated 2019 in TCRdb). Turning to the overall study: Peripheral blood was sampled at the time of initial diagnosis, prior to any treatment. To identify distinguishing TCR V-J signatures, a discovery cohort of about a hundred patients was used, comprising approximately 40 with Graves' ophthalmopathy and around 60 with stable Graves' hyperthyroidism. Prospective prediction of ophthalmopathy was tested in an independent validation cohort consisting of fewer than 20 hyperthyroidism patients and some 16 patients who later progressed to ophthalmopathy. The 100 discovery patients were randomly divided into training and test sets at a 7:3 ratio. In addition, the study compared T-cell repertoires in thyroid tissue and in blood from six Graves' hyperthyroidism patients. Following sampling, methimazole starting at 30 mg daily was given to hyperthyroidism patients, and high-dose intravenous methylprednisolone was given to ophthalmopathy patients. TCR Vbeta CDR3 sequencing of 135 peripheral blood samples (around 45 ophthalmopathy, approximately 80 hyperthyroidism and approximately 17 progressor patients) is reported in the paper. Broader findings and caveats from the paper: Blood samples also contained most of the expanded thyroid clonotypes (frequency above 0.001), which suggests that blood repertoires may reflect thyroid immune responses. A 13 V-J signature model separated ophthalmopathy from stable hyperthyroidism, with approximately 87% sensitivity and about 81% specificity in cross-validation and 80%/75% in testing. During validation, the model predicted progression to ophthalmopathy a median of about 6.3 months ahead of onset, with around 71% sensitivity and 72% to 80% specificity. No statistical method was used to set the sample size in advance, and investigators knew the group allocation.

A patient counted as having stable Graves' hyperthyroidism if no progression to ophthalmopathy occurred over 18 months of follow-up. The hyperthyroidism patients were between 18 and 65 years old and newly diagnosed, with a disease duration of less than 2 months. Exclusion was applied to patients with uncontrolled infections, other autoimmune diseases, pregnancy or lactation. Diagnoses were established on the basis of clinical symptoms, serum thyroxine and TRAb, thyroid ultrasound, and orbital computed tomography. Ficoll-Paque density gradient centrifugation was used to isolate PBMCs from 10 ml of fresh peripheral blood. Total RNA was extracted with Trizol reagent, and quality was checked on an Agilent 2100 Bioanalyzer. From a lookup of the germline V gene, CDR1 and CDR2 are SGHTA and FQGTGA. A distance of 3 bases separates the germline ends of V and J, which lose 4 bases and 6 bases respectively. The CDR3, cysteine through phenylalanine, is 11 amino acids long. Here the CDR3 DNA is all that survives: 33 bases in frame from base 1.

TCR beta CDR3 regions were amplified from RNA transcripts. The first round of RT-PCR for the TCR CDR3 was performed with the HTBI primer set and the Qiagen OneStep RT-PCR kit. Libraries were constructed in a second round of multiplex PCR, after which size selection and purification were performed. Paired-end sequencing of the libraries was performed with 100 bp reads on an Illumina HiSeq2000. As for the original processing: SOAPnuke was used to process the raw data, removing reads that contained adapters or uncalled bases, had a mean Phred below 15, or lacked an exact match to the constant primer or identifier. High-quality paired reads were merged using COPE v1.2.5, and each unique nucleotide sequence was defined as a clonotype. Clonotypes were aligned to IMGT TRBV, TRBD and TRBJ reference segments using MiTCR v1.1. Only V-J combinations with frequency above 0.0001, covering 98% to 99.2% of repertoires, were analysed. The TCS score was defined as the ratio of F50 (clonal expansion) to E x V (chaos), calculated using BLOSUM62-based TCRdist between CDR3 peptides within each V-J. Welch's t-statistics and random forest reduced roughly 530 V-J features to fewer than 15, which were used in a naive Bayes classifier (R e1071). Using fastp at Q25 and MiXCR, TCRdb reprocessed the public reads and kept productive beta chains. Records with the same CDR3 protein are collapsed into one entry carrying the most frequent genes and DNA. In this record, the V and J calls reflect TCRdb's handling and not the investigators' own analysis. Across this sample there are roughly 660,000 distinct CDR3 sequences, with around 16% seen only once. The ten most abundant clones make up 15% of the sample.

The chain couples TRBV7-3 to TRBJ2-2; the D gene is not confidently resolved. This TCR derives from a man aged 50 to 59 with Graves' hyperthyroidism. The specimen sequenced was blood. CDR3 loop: CASSSSGELFF. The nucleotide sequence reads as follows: TGTGCCAGCAGCTCCTCCGGGGAGCTGTTTTTT. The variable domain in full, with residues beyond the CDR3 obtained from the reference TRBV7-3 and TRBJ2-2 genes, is GAGVSQTPSNKVTEKGKYVELRCDPISGHTALYWYRQSLGQGPEFLIYFQGTGAADDSGLPNDRFFAVRPEGSVSTLKIQRTERGDSAVYLCASSSSGELFFGEGSRLTVL.